This paragraph reports one TCR beta chain. As yet, its antigen is unknown. A much larger clone lies a single base off, so this may be a read error. The data belong to a study of T-cell reconstitution after alpha-beta-depleted transplantation in children. General study results and limits: Recipient T cells and thymic progenitors that survived were the source of the high TCRbeta diversity seen at day 60 in some patients. A year had passed since transplant, and T-cell counts and diversity by then came mostly from newly produced T cells. Expanded graft clones, several hundred of them, were reportedly the source of alpha-beta T cells about two months after transplant.

TCRbeta library construction was performed incorporating unique molecular identifiers. TCRdb fed the PCR reads into MiXCR, producing one record per CDR3 protein. The table records 200,000 or so distinct CDR3 sequences, 5% to 6.5% of them present only once. Looked up from germline, CDR1 is SGHVS and CDR2 is FQNEAQ. The length of the CDR3 is 17 residues. The trim removed 5 bases at V and 7 bases at J, leaving 13 bases unmatched. The rearrangement links TRBV7-8 to TRBJ2-1; 11 positions agree with TRBD1. The clonotype comes from a girl less than two years old with combined immunodeficiency, due to receive a stem cell transplant. This sample comprised PBMCs, obtained before TCRalphabeta/CD19-depleted stem cell transplant. In DNA, the CDR3 is TGTGCCAGCAGCAGGTTCCACGGGACAGGGGGTCCTAATGAGCAGTTCTTC. Translation gives CASSRFHGTGGPNEQFF.